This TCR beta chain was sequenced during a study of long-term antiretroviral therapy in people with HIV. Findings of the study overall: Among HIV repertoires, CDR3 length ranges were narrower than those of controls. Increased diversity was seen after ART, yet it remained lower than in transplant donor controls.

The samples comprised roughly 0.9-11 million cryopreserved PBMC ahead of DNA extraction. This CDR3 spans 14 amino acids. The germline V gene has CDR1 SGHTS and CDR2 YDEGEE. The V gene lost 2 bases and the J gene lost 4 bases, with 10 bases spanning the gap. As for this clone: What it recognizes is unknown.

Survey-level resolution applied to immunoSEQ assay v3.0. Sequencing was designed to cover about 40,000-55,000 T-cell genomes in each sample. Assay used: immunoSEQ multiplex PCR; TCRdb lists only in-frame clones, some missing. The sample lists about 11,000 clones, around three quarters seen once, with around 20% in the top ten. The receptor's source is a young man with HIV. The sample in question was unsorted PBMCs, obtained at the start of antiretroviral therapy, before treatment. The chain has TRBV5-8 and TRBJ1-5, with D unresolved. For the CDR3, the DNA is TGTGCCAGCAGCTTCACTGCCCCAAATCAGCCCCAGCATTTT. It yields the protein CASSFTAPNQPQHF.